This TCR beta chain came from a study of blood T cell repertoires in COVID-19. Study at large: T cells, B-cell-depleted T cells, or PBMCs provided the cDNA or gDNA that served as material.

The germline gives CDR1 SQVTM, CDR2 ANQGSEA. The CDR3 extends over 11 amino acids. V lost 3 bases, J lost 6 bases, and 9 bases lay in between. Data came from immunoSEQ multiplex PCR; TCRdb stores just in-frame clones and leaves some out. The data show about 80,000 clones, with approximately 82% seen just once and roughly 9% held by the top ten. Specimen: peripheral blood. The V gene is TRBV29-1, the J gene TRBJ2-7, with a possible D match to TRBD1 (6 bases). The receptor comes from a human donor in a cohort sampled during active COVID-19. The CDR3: CSVEGALEQYF. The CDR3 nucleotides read TGCAGCGTTGAGGGGGCTCTCGAGCAGTACTTC.